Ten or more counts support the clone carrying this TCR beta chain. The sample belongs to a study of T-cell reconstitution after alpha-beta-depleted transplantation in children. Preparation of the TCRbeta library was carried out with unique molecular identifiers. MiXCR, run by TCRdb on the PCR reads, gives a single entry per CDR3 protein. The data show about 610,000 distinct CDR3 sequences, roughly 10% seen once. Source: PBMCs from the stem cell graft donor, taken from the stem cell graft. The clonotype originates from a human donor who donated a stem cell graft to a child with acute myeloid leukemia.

Here the CDR3 reads CASSPDRGNTEAFF. CDR3 sequence (DNA): TGTGCCAGCAGTCCAGACAGGGGGAACACTGAAGCTTTCTTT. The V gene is TRBV18, the J gene TRBJ1-1; 8 bases map to TRBD1. Germline loops: CDR1 KGHSH, CDR2 LQKENI. The CDR3 extends over 14 amino acids. V dropped 8 bases and J dropped 1; count of bases not matched to a gene: 6.